This is a list of T cell receptor beta chains from one sample in a study of T cells after posttransplantation cyclophosphamide. Some clones are missing from TCRdb's copy, which holds only in-frame ones; the method was immunoSEQ multiplex PCR. The sample includes roughly 10,000 clones, none of them occurring once. The source material was PBMCs, sampled approximately 380 days after allogeneic stem cell transplant with posttransplant cyclophosphamide. These receptors were obtained from a male patient in his forties or fifties who received an allogeneic stem cell transplant from a related donor and was CMV-positive. Some of these T cells may belong to the graft donor. The CDR3 runs from the conserved cysteine through the conserved F or W. A D gene is named only where the DNA matches it firmly. Part of the rows lack a size; the others show once, few, many or a class for expanded clones.

CDR3 protein	CDR3 DNA	clone size	CDR3 length	V gene	D gene	J gene
CASSYGQGNNYGYTF	TGTGCCAGCAGTTACGGACAGGGAAATAACTATGGCTACACCTTC	medium-sized	15	TRBV6-6	TRBD1	TRBJ1-2
CASSEGLNEQYF	TGTGCCAGCAGTGAAGGACTAAACGAGCAGTACTTC	many	12	TRBV2	NA	TRBJ2-7
CASSLGRSLEQFF	TGTGCCAGCAGCTTGGGCCGTTCTCTAGAGCAGTTCTTC	medium-sized	13	TRBV7-9	NA	TRBJ2-1
CASSLSGRARGEQYF	TGTGCCAGCAGCTTAAGCGGGAGGGCCCGTGGCGAGCAGTACTTC	many	15	TRBV7-9	TRBD2	TRBJ2-7
CASSDSLAGGYGEQFF	TGTGCCAGCAGTGACTCCCTAGCGGGAGGATATGGCGAGCAGTTCTTC	many	16	TRBV6-4	TRBD2	TRBJ2-1
CASSSKRQGVTGVNGYTF	TGTGCCAGCAGCTCGAAAAGACAGGGGGTTACTGGGGTTAATGGCTACACCTTC	many	18	TRBV7-9	TRBD1	TRBJ1-2
CATTYGGDSPLHF	TGCGCCACCACTTATGGCGGGGACTCACCCCTCCACTTT	many	13	TRBV5-1	NA	TRBJ1-6
CASSESSGANYGYTF	TGTGCCAGCAGTGAATCGTCAGGGGCTAACTATGGCTACACCTTC	many	15	TRBV6-1	NA	TRBJ1-2
CASDTGSTGTPLHF	TGTGCCAGCGATACAGGGAGTACGGGGACACCCCTCCACTTT	many	14	TRBV9	NA	TRBJ1-6
CASSVGGGGLQETQYF	TGTGCCAGCAGCGTAGGAGGCGGGGGGCTCCAAGAGACCCAGTACTTC	many	16	TRBV9	TRBD2	TRBJ2-5
CASSTGTSGSNEQFF	TGCGCCAGCAGTACCGGGACTAGCGGGAGCAATGAGCAGTTCTTC	many	15	TRBV10-1	TRBD2	TRBJ2-1
CASSLRGGTPYGYTF	TGTGCCAGCAGTTTACGAGGGGGCACCCCCTATGGCTACACCTTC	many	15	TRBV28	TRBD1	TRBJ1-2
CAWSSGTGSNEQFF	TGTGCCTGGAGTTCCGGGACAGGGTCCAATGAGCAGTTCTTC	many	14	TRBV30	TRBD1	TRBJ2-1
CASSPPSGGQPQHF	TGTGCCAGCTCACCACCATCAGGGGGTCAGCCCCAGCATTTT	many	14	TRBV18	TRBD1	TRBJ1-5
CASRGQGANGYTF	TGTGCCAGCCGCGGACAGGGGGCGAATGGCTACACCTTC	many	13	TRBV7-2	TRBD1	TRBJ1-2
CSVADRVYNEQFF	TGCAGCGTGGCGGACAGGGTCTACAATGAGCAGTTCTTC	many	13	TRBV29-1	TRBD1	TRBJ2-1
CASSVHLGTGVGEQYF	TGTGCCAGCAGCGTTCACCTCGGGACAGGGGTTGGCGAGCAGTACTTC	NA	16	TRBV5-4	TRBD1	TRBJ2-7
CASSAGTSKDEQFF	TGTGCCAGCAGTGCGGGGACTAGTAAAGATGAGCAGTTCTTC	many	14	TRBV6-6	TRBD2	TRBJ2-1
CSAAGQGEETQYF	TGCAGCGCTGCGGGCCAGGGGGAAGAGACCCAGTACTTC	many	13	TRBV29-1	TRBD1	TRBJ2-5
CSVDPGAGEQYF	TGCAGCGTTGACCCAGGGGCAGGAGAGCAGTACTTC	many	12	TRBV29-1	NA	TRBJ2-7